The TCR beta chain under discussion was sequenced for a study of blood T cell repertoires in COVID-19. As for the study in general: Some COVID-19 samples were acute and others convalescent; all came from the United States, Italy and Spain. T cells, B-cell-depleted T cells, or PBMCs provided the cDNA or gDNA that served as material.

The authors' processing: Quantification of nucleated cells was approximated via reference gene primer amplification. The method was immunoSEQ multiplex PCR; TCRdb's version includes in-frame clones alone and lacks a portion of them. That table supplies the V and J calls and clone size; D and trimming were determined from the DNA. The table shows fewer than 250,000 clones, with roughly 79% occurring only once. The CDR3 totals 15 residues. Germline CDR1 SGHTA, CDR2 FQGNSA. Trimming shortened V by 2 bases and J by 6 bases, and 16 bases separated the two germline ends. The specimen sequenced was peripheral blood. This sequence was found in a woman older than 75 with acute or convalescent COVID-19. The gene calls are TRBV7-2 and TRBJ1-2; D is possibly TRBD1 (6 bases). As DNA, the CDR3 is TGTGCCAGCAGCTTACAATCCGGACAGCCTAATGGCTACACCTTC. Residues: CASSLQSGQPNGYTF.